Sequencing of this T cell receptor beta chain was carried out in a study of long-term antiretroviral therapy in people with HIV. Study outcomes and limitations: Regardless of time point, clones expanded before ART dominated the repertoire. Post-treatment diversity went higher with ART but stayed below transplant donor controls. Absence of data on ART adherence, viral resistance or therapy changes was noted.

Trimming left V 4 bases short and J 3 bases short, with 8 bases between. Germline values: CDR1 SGHRS, CDR2 YFSETQ. The CDR3 spans 13 residues. The assay used was immunoSEQ (version v3.0), run at survey level. The repertoire was sequenced with immunoSEQ multiplex PCR; TCRdb's copy has only in-frame clones and lacks some. The sample contains 25,000 to 35,000 clones, 85% to 95% of which appear only once. This clone was observed a few times. Its antigen is not identified. The receptor comes from a woman in her forties with HIV. The rearrangement links TRBV5-1 to TRBJ1-5, with D uncertain. The sample was unsorted PBMCs, taken around 6.5 years after starting antiretroviral therapy. CDR3 coding DNA: TGCGCCAGCAGCCCCGTTCCCAATCAGCCCCAGCATTTT. Encoded protein: CASSPVPNQPQHF.